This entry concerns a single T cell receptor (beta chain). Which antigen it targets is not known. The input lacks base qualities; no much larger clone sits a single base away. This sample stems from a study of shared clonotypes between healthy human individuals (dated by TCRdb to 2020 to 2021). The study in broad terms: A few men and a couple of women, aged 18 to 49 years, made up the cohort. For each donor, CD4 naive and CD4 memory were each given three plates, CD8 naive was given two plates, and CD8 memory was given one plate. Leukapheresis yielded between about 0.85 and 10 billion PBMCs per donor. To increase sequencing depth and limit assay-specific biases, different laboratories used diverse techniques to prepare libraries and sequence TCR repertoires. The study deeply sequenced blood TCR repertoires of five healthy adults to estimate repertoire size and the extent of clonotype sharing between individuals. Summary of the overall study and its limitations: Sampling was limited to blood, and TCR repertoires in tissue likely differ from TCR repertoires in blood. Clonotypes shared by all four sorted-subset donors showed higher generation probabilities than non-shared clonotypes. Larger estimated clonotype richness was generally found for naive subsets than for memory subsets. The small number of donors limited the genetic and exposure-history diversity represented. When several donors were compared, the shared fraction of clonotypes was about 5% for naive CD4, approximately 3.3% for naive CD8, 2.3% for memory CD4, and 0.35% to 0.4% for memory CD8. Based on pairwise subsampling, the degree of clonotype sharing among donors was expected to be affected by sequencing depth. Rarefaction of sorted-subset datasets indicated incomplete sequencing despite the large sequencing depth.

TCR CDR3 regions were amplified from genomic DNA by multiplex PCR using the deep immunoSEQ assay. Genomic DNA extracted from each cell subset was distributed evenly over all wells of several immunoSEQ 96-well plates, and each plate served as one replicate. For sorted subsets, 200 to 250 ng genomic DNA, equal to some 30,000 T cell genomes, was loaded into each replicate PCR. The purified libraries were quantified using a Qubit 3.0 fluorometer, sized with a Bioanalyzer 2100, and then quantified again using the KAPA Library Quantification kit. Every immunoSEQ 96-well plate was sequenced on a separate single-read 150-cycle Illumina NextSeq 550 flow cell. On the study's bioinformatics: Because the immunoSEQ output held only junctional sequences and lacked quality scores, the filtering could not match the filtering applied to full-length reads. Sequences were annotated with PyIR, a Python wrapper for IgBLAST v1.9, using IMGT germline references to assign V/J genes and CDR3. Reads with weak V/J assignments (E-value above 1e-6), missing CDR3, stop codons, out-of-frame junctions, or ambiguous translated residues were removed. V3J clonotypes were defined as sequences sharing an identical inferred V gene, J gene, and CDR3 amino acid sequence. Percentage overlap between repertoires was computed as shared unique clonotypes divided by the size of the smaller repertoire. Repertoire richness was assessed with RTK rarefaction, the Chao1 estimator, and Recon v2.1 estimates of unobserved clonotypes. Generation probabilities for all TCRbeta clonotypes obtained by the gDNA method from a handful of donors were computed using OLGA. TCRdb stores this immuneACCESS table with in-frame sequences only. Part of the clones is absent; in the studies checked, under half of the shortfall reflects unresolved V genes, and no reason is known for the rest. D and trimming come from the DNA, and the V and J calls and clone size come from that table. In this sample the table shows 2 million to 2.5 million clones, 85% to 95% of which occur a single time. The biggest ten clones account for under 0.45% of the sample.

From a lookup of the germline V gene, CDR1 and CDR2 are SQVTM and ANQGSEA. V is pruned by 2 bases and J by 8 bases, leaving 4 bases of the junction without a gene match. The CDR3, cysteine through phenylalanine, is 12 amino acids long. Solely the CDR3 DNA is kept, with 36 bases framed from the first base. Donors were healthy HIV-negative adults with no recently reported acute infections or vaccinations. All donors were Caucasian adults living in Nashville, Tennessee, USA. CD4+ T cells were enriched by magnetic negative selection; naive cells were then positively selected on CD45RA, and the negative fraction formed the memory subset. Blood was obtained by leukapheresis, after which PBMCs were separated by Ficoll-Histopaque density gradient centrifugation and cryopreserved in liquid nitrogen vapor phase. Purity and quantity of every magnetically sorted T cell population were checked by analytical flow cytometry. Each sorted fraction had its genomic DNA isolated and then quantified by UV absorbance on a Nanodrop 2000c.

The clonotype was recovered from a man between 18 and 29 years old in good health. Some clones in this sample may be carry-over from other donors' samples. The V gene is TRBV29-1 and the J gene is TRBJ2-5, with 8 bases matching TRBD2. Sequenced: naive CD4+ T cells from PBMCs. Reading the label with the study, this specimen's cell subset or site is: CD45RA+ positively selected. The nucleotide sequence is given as TGCAGCGTTGAACCCAGCGGGAGCACCCAGTACTTC. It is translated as CSVEPSGSTQYF.